This TCR beta chain was recovered during a study of blood T cell repertoires in COVID-19. Per the original data handling: Reference gene primer amplification in the assay estimated nucleated cell counts. Produced via immunoSEQ multiplex PCR; TCRdb's table is partial and in-frame only. V, J and clone size were drawn from that table, and D and trimming were deduced from the DNA. The sample includes a few hundred thousand clones, roughly 87% of them seen just once. This clone was counted only a few times. The CDR3 spans 14 residues. V was clipped by 5 bases and J by 4 bases, with 14 bases between them. The germline CDR1 and CDR2 sequences are SGHVS and FQNEAQ.

V and J are TRBV7-8 and TRBJ1-1; D call uncertain. This clonotype originated in a woman aged 25 to 39 who had recovered from COVID-19. The source material was PBMCs or T cells enriched from blood (not recorded which). The CDR3 DNA follows: TGTGCCAGCAGCCCCGACGAGGTTTCCACTGAAGCTTTCTTT. Translation: CASSPDEVSTEAFF.